The clone carrying this T cell receptor beta chain was detected many times. What it recognizes is unknown. These data belong to a study of T cell repertoires in cytomegalovirus infection. The overall study: CMV infection plus the matching HLA type was flagged by public TCR beta signatures.

Using its own MiXCR run on the reads, TCRdb lists one record per CDR3 protein. This sample has approximately 500,000 distinct CDR3 sequences; about 15% occur once, and the top ten carry under 30%. Study conclusions and caveats: HLA-C-restricted, CMV-specific TCR beta clonotypes were dominant ex vivo. Summed frequency of public TCR beta families distinguished CMV carriers with the relevant HLA.

The V segment lost 5 bases and the J segment 8 bases; nucleotides outside the gene matches: 14. The CDR3 runs to 16 residues. The V gene's germline CDR1 is MNHEY and CDR2 SMNVEV (reference sequence). The gene calls are TRBV27 and TRBJ2-1; TRBD2 aligns across 8 bases. The sample was CD8+ T cells from PBMCs. The clonotype originates from a human donor in good health (CMV status not recorded). Some clones in this sample may be carry-over from other donors' samples. CDR3 region: CASSVLRSGGQDEQFF. CDR3 DNA sequence: TGTGCCAGCAGTGTCCTTCGGTCGGGGGGGCAGGATGAGCAGTTCTTC.